This passage covers 9 T cell receptor beta chains from one sample sequenced in a study of shared clonotypes between healthy human individuals. Measured with immunoSEQ multiplex PCR; TCRdb has only the in-frame clones, and not every one. The repertoire consists of 2 million to 2.5 million clones, with 85% to 95% occurring once and the leading ten covering 0.13%. Sequenced material: naive CD4+ T cells sorted from blood. Subset described: CD45RA+ positively selected. The receptors were sampled from a man aged 18 to 29 in good health.

V usage is TRBV30 and J usage is TRBJ1-4; no firm D call. Germline CDR1 GTSNPN, CDR2 SVGIG (reference sequence). V lost 1 base to trimming and J lost 6 bases, with 9 bases between them. The length of the CDR3 is 13 residues. This CDR3 is CAWSGGRDEKLFF. CDR3 nucleotide sequence: TGTGCCTGGAGTGGGGGAAGGGATGAAAAACTGTTTTTT.

V usage is TRBV28 and J usage is TRBJ1-3; D remains unclear. The CDR3 is made up of 15 amino acids. In germline, CDR1 is MDHEN, CDR2 SYDVKM. Trimming pared 3 bases from V and 2 bases from J, leaving 11 bases between. The CDR3 DNA follows: TGTGCCAGCAGTTTGGTGGGGATACCTGGAAACACCATATATTTT. Translation: CASSLVGIPGNTIYF.

The V call is TRBV7-3, the J call TRBJ1-6; D unresolved. Germline lookup yields CDR1 SGHTA and CDR2 FQGTGA. The CDR3 is made up of 13 amino acids. V lost 5 bases to trimming and J lost 9 bases, with 11 bases between them. This chain's CDR3 is CASSAGWGSPLHF. In DNA form, the CDR3 reads TGTGCCAGCAGCGCGGGTTGGGGTTCACCCCTCCACTTT.

The V and J genes are TRBV29-1 and TRBJ1-4, with D possibly TRBD1 on 5 matching bases. Trimming pared 6 bases from V and 5 bases from J, leaving 10 bases between. This CDR3 is 12 amino acids long. Germline loops: CDR1 SQVTM, CDR2 ANQGSEA. As DNA, the CDR3 is TGCAGCGTGGGGGGTATGAATGAAAAACTGTTTTTT. It specifies CSVGGMNEKLFF. Supplemented by reference TRBV29-1 and TRBJ1-4, the full variable domain reads SAVISQKPSRDICQRGTSLTIQCQVDSQVTMMFWYRQQPGQSLTLIATANQGSEATYESGFVIDKFPISRPNLTFSTLTVSNMSPEDSSIYLCSVGGMNEKLFFGSGTQLSVL.

The CDR3 DNA is TGTGCCACCGCCTGGGGAAACAGAATGAACACTGAAGCTTTCTTT. Amino acid sequence: CATAWGNRMNTEAFF. J is TRBJ1-1 and V is TRBV6-5, with no clear D. Looked up from germline, CDR1 is MNHEY and CDR2 is SVGAGI. This CDR3 has 15 amino acids. Trimming shortened V by 10 bases and J by 0 bases, and 18 bases separated the two germline ends.

This rearrangement joins TRBV12-5 to TRBJ1-2; no reliable D call. V was cut by 0 bases and J by 1 base, with 9 bases left in between. There are 15 residues in the CDR3. Germline V gene lookup returns CDR1 LGHNT and CDR2 FRNRAP. The CDR3, as DNA: TGTGCTAGTGGTTTGGTCGATTCAGGTAACTATGGCTACACCTTC. It is translated as CASGLVDSGNYGYTF. The entire variable domain, with the rest obtained from reference TRBV12-5 and TRBJ1-2, is as follows: DARVTQTPRHKVTEMGQEVTMRCQPILGHNTVFWYRQTMMQGLELLAYFRNRAPLDDSGMPKDRFSAEMPDATLATLKIQPSEPRDSAVYFCASGLVDSGNYGYTFGSGTRLTVV.

This clone was detected many times. The CDR3 spells CASSEGLALEQFF. DNA of the CDR3: TGCGCCAGCAGTGAGGGACTAGCGCTTGAGCAGTTCTTC. This chain uses TRBV10-1 with TRBJ2-1; 9 nucleotides line up with TRBD2. The germline CDR1 and CDR2 sequences are WNHNN and SYGVQD (reference sequence). The CDR3 runs to 13 residues. V dropped 2 bases and J dropped 9; count of bases not matched to a gene: 2.

This clone showed up just once. The genes are TRBV30 and TRBJ1-5, with D unclear. The V and J ends lost 2 bases and 6 bases respectively, with 14 bases between them. CDR3 length: 14 residues. Germline V CDR1 and CDR2: GTSNPN, SVGIG (reference sequence). The CDR3: CAWSRGRRFQPQHF. The DNA for the CDR3 is TGTGCCTGGAGTCGAGGGAGAAGGTTTCAGCCCCAGCATTTT. Looking up the rest from reference TRBV30 and TRBJ1-5 gives the full variable domain: SQTIHQWPATLVQPVGSPLSLECTVEGTSNPNLYWYRQAAGRGLQLLFYSVGIGQISSEVPQNLSASRPQDRQFILSSKKLLLSDSGFYLCAWSRGRRFQPQHFGDGTRLSIL.

This clone showed up just once. The CDR3 DNA reads as TGTGCCAGCAGCTTCTATAATTCACCCCTCCACTTT. Encoded protein: CASSFYNSPLHF. The chain employs TRBV5-4 and TRBJ1-6; D not resolved. CDR3 length: 12 amino acids. The V end lost 2 bases, the J end lost 3 bases, and 0 bases lay between the germline ends. Per the germline V gene, CDR1 is SGHNT and CDR2 is YYREEE (reference sequence).